This is a list of T cell receptor beta chains from one sample in a study of monozygotic twins with inflammatory bowel disease. TCRdb re-analyzed the 5' RACE reads; it lists each CDR3 protein once, without DNA. This sample's table has hundreds of thousands of distinct CDR3 sequences. Sequencing input: blood. Receptors originate from a human donor with ulcerative colitis or Crohn's disease, or a healthy co-twin of an affected twin (not recorded which). The CDR3 runs from the conserved cysteine through the conserved F or W.

CDR3aa: CASSFSLQGTEAFF
j_gene: TRBJ1-1
v_gene: TRBV12-3/TRBV12-4
len: 14

CDR3aa: CASSLGGTSGGNTQYF
j_gene: TRBJ2-3
v_gene: TRBV7-2
len: 16

CDR3aa: CSAPAGTSFDEQYF
j_gene: TRBJ2-7
v_gene: TRBV20-1
len: 14

CDR3aa: CASSDQGTDTQYF
j_gene: TRBJ2-3
v_gene: TRBV6-1
len: 13

CDR3aa: CASSQGRAGVHTGKLFF
j_gene: TRBJ2-2
v_gene: TRBV4-1
len: 17

CDR3aa: CASSPGAGADEQYF
j_gene: TRBJ2-7
v_gene: TRBV18
len: 14

CDR3aa: CATSDWGDRLNSYNEQFF
j_gene: TRBJ2-1
v_gene: TRBV24-1
len: 18

CDR3aa: CSARDPGGDTDTQYF
j_gene: TRBJ2-3
v_gene: TRBV20-1
len: 15

CDR3aa: CASSQSRLTEAFF
j_gene: TRBJ1-1
v_gene: TRBV14
len: 13

CDR3aa: CASSPNGQGRRGYTF
j_gene: TRBJ1-2
v_gene: TRBV6-1
len: 15